The table lists the clone carrying this T cell receptor beta chain with a count of one. Its specificity is not known. The CDR3 runs to 15 residues. The ends were cut back, 4 bases at V and 5 bases at J, with 15 bases in the middle. Germline CDR1 SGHRS, CDR2 YFSETQ. The record originates from a study of T cell responses to AZD1222 COVID-19 vaccine. Sequenced by immunoSEQ multiplex PCR; TCRdb stores in-frame clones only, minus some. The sample contains 110,000 or so clones, approximately 90% of which appear only once. Study-level findings and limits: Baseline seropositivity characterized only a handful of AZD1222 recipients. All repertoire sampling was performed exclusively after the peak T cell response. A mostly white British donor set with more females was recruited, and clonal diversity was possibly underestimated.

The receptor was isolated from an adult in good health. This chain uses TRBV5-1 with TRBJ2-2; D assignment may be TRBD1 or TRBD2 (5 bases each). The sequencing used peripheral blood, collected on day 0 of AZD1222 vaccination. DNA for the CDR3: TGCGCCAGCAGCCTCGGGACCCCCGAAACCGGGGAGCTGTTTTTT. Translating gives CASSLGTPETGELFF.